This entry is about one T cell receptor (beta chain). The data were obtained in a study of blood T cell repertoires in COVID-19. Turning to the study itself: The United States, Italy and Spain were the sources of the acute and convalescent COVID-19 samples.

The CDR3 is 16 residues long. The germline gives CDR1 SGHRS, CDR2 YFSETQ. Deletions cut 0 bases from V and 4 bases from J, with 14 bases between. The data were produced by immunoSEQ multiplex PCR, yet TCRdb's version contains in-frame clones alone and is incomplete. The sample shows around 250,000 clones, 70% to 85% of them seen only once. Enrolled through a virtual design, the participants were between roughly 18 and 100 years of age and came from roughly 22 US areas. Recovery among Cohort 3 donors was established by two negative PCRs, clearance, or symptom resolution. Specimen: PBMCs or T cells enriched from blood (not recorded which). This clonotype originated in a man aged 35-49 years who had recovered from COVID-19. The chain links TRBV5-1 to TRBJ2-1; perhaps TRBD1 as D (6 bases). The CDR3 reads CASSLALGTKYNEQFF. The CDR3 region has the DNA TGCGCCAGCAGCTTGGCCCTGGGGACAAAGTACAATGAGCAGTTCTTC.